This entry concerns a single TCR beta chain. The sample originates from a study of human T cells and chemical hapten exposure. Time point here: pre-sensitization, week 0. Treatment described: therapeutic diphenylcyclopropenone sensitization with weekly scalp DPC. The V gene's germline CDR1 is LGHDT and CDR2 YNNKEL (reference sequence). The CDR3 loop spans 17 amino acids. V dropped 4 bases and J dropped 11; count of bases not matched to a gene: 20. Each CDR3 protein is one row after TCRdb ran MiXCR on the RACE reads. The table shows under 400,000 distinct CDR3 sequences, with 5.1% occurring only once. This rearrangement joins TRBV3-1 to TRBJ2-3; 8 positions agree with TRBD1. This clonotype was sampled from a woman between 45 and 60 years old with alopecia areata. Some clones in this sample may be carry-over from other donors' samples. This specimen consisted of whole blood, obtained in connection with sensitization to the hapten diphenylcyclopropenone (DPC). The CDR3 DNA is TGTGCCAGCAGCCCCCCGCGAGGGACAGGAGGCGCGGTATTGCAGTATTTT. It encodes CASSPPRGTGGAVLQYF.